This T cell receptor beta chain is drawn from a study of early T cells in non-severe SARS-CoV-2 infection. Regarding this clonotype: A much larger clone sits a single nucleotide away, making a read error possible. Without the conserved terminal phenylalanine or tryptophan, this CDR3 likely stems from a read error.

This CDR3 has 12 residues. CDR1 and CDR2 from the germline V gene are SGHNT and YYREEE (reference sequence). Trimming took 0 bases from V and 3 from J, leaving 3 bases between them. Researchers tagged individual cDNA molecules with unique molecular identifiers. TCRdb reprocessed the 5' RACE reads via MiXCR and lists one record per CDR3 protein. The sample lists 60,000 or so distinct CDR3 sequences; 9.5% to 15% were seen once. The V gene is TRBV5-4, the J gene TRBJ1-1; D is unresolved. The sample comprised whole blood. The sequence derives from an adult who was a healthcare worker with PCR-confirmed SARS-CoV-2 infection or an uninfected control (not recorded which). The CDR3 sequence is CASSLGYTEAFL. In DNA, the CDR3 is TGTGCCAGCAGCTTGGGTTACACTGAAGCTTTCCTT.